Only a few counts were recorded for the clone carrying this T cell receptor beta chain. What it binds is unknown. TCRdb re-analysed the RT-PCR reads in MiXCR, keeping a single row per CDR3 protein. The sample records 400,000 to 650,000 distinct CDR3 sequences, 6.5% to 8% being singletons. Trimming took 6 bases from V and 4 from J, leaving 12 bases between them. This CDR3 spans 12 amino acids. Germline V gene lookup returns CDR1 DFQATT and CDR2 SNEGSKA (reference sequence). This sample was included in a study of response to subunit inactivated influenza vaccine. General observations from the study: T cells newly recruited by each seasonal influenza vaccination are few, the authors suggested.

This sequence joins TRBV20-1 and TRBJ1-2; D not certain. This clonotype originated in a man in his fifties or sixties who received an inactivated influenza vaccine. The sample in question was PBMCs from blood, obtained less than 30 months after vaccination. Here the CDR3 reads CSAEGTGYGYTF. The CDR3 DNA sequence: TGCAGTGCGGAGGGAACCGGCTATGGCTACACCTTC.